The 16 T cell receptor beta chains below come from one sample, sequenced in a study of blood T cell repertoires in COVID-19. Measured with immunoSEQ multiplex PCR; TCRdb has only the in-frame clones, and not every one. The table records some 510,000 clones, around 87% of them present only once. The sequenced sample was PBMCs or T cells enriched from blood (not recorded which). These TCRs come from a woman aged 40 to 50 who had recovered from COVID-19.

The chain uses TRBV27 and TRBJ2-1; 8 bases align to TRBD2. Trimming took 2 bases from V and 2 from J; bases not matched to a gene: 2. The CDR3 is made up of 15 amino acids. Germline CDR1 MNHEY, CDR2 SMNVEV (reference sequence). CDR3 residues: CASSLIAGPYNEQFF. CDR3 sequence (DNA): TGTGCCAGCAGTTTAATAGCGGGGCCCTACAATGAGCAGTTCTTC.

The V gene is TRBV2, the J gene TRBJ1-1; D ambiguous. Trimming cost V 7 bases and J 2 bases, with 14 bases left between them. The CDR3 sequence is 14 residues long. Germline CDR1 SNHLY, CDR2 FYNNEI. The CDR3 loop is CASNLGRLNTEAFF. For the CDR3, the DNA is TGTGCCAGCAATTTGGGCAGGCTAAACACTGAAGCTTTCTTT.

This chain uses TRBV19 with TRBJ2-5, with TRBD2 identical over 8 bases. The CDR3 length is 15 residues. Trimming cost V 5 bases and J 5 bases; bases outside gene matches: 10. Germline CDR1 LNHDA, CDR2 SQIVND (reference sequence). CDR3 sequence: CASSFFGRAGETQYF. CDR3 nucleotides: TGTGCCAGTAGTTTTTTCGGGAGGGCCGGGGAGACCCAGTACTTC.

V is TRBV4-3 and J is TRBJ1-2; D is uncertain. Trimming pared 0 bases from V and 5 bases from J, leaving 13 bases between. The CDR3 runs to 15 residues. Germline V gene lookup returns CDR1 LGHNA and CDR2 YSLEER. The CDR3 nucleotides read TGCGCCAGCAGCCAAGAAACTCGAGGCGGGTATGGCTACACCTTC. Its translation is CASSQETRGGYGYTF.

The gene calls are TRBV2 and TRBJ2-3, with TRBD1 matching over 8 bases. Germline loops: CDR1 SNHLY, CDR2 FYNNEI. The CDR3 is 14 amino acids. Unmatched junction bases numbered 6, after V lost 7 bases and J lost 3 bases. The CDR3 region is CASTQGARTDTQYF. The CDR3 DNA reads as TGTGCCAGCACTCAGGGGGCTCGGACAGATACGCAGTATTTT.

This clone appeared once. The CDR3 coding sequence is TGTGCCAGTAGTATAGCGGGGGGTTTGCGGAATGGCTACACCTTC. Translated: CASSIAGGLRNGYTF. The chain links TRBV19 to TRBJ1-2; perhaps TRBD1 as D (5 bases). Per the germline V gene, CDR1 is LNHDA and CDR2 is SQIVND (reference sequence). Trimming cost V 1 base and J 6 bases, with 15 bases left between them. This CDR3 region has 15 residues.

The chain joins TRBV13 to TRBJ1-4; D is unresolved. Trimming removed 4 bases from V and 7 bases from J, with 10 bases in between. CDR1 is PRHDT and CDR2 is FYEKMQ in the germline V gene (reference sequence). This CDR3 comprises 13 residues. DNA of the CDR3: TGTGCCAGCAGCTCGGTACGGAGTGAAAAACTGTTTTTT. Translating it yields CASSSVRSEKLFF.

The chain couples TRBV29-1 to TRBJ2-7; 12 bases fit TRBD2. Unmatched junction bases numbered 9, after V lost 7 bases and J lost 2 bases. The CDR3 is made up of 15 amino acids. Germline CDR1 SQVTM, CDR2 ANQGSEA. CDR3 sequence: CSGKGLAGRPYEQYF. The DNA of the CDR3 is TGCAGCGGGAAGGGACTAGCGGGCCGACCCTACGAGCAGTACTTC.

This rearrangement joins TRBV4-2 to TRBJ2-6; TRBD1 matches 8 bases. J was trimmed by 0 bases and V by 4 bases; bases with no gene match: 8. The CDR3 has 18 residues. The V gene's germline CDR1 is LGHNA and CDR2 YNFKEQ. The CDR3 DNA reads TGTGCCAGCAGCCTTGGGACAGGCCTTTACTCTGGGGCCAACGTCCTGACTTTC. This sequence encodes CASSLGTGLYSGANVLTF.

The chain couples TRBV2 to TRBJ2-7; D is possibly TRBD1 (6 bases). The germline V gene encodes CDR1 SNHLY and CDR2 FYNNEI. The CDR3 length is 16 residues. Trimming took 7 bases from V and 3 from J, leaving 22 bases between them. The CDR3 sequence: CASIPFSTGRDYEQYF. CDR3 DNA: TGTGCCAGCATCCCTTTCAGTACAGGGAGAGACTACGAGCAGTACTTC.

The chain combines TRBV29-1 with TRBJ1-4; D is uncertain. The CDR3 totals 13 residues. Germline V CDR1 and CDR2: SQVTM, ANQGSEA. The V and J ends lost 3 bases and 0 bases respectively, with 5 bases between them. The CDR3 DNA is TGCAGCGTTGAGCCAGCAACTAATGAAAAACTGTTTTTT. It specifies CSVEPATNEKLFF.

The gene calls are TRBV7-2 and TRBJ2-7; possible D gene TRBD2, 6 bases. Trimming pared 3 bases from V and 0 bases from J, leaving 9 bases between. This CDR3 is 14 amino acids long. Germline V CDR1 and CDR2: SGHTA, FQGNSA. The CDR3 DNA sequence: TGTGCCAGCAGCTTCGCGGGAAGCTCCTACGAGCAGTACTTC. It encodes CASSFAGSSYEQYF.

The chain uses TRBV4-3 and TRBJ1-5; no reliable D call. The CDR3 is 15 residues long. V shed 3 bases and J shed 0 bases, with 9 bases lying between them. Germline CDR1 reads LGHNA; CDR2 reads YSLEER. The CDR3 reads CASSHGTYSNQPQHF. The CDR3 bases are TGCGCCAGCAGCCATGGTACCTATAGCAATCAGCCCCAGCATTTT.

The chain couples TRBV9 to TRBJ2-6; 11 positions match TRBD2. Trimming cost V 0 bases and J 0 bases; bases outside gene matches: 2. The germline V gene has CDR1 SGDLS and CDR2 YYNGEE. The CDR3 consists of 18 residues. The CDR3 here is CASSVGTSGGSGANVLTF. The CDR3, as DNA: TGTGCCAGCAGCGTAGGTACTAGCGGGGGCTCTGGGGCCAACGTCCTGACTTTC.

This chain connects TRBV7-9 to TRBJ2-2; unclear D gene. The CDR3 extends over 13 amino acids. Germline-derived CDR1 and CDR2 are SEHNR and FQNEAQ (reference sequence). Trimming pared 3 bases from V and 7 bases from J, leaving 9 bases between. CDR3 bases: TGTGCCAGCAGCTTTTCGACGGGCGGGGAGCTGTTTTTT. It yields the protein CASSFSTGGELFF.

Only a few counts were recorded for this clone. The rearrangement joins TRBV5-8 to TRBJ1-5, with D possibly matching TRBD1 (5 bases). CDR3 size: 14 residues. Germline CDR1 SGHTS, CDR2 YDEGEE. Between the trimmed V and J ends, which lost 0 bases and 4 bases, there was a span of 8 bases. The CDR3 region has the DNA TGTGCCAGCAGCTTGGAAGGGGTAAATCAGCCCCAGCATTTT. Its translation is CASSLEGVNQPQHF.